This passage covers 16 T cell receptor beta chains from one sample sequenced in a study of OX40 agonist ivuxolimab in advanced cancers. TCRdb keeps only in-frame clones here, not all; method: immunoSEQ multiplex PCR. This sample has tens of thousands of clones, with 85% to 90% found just once. The sequences come from CD4+ or CD8+ T cells sorted from blood, collected in a trial of the OX40 agonist ivuxolimab. The source is an adult with an advanced solid tumor such as melanoma, head and neck, liver or kidney cancer.

The chain joins TRBV14 to TRBJ1-6; D might be TRBD1 (5 bases). Trimming took off 1 base at V and 9 bases at J, with 7 bases between the two ends. Germline assignment: CDR1 SGHDN and CDR2 FVKESK. The length of the CDR3 is 13 residues. The CDR3 is CASSQGGSSPLHF. CDR3 nucleotide sequence: TGTGCCAGCAGCCAAGGGGGCAGTTCACCCCTCCACTTT.

V usage is TRBV27 and J usage is TRBJ2-1; a possible D gene is TRBD1 (5 bases). Trimming took 3 bases from V and 2 from J, leaving 8 bases between them. Germline lookup yields CDR1 MNHEY and CDR2 SMNVEV (reference sequence). The CDR3 has 14 amino acids. The CDR3 sequence: CASSFQGPYNEQFF. In DNA, the CDR3 is TGTGCCAGCAGTTTTCAGGGTCCCTACAATGAGCAGTTCTTC.

V gene TRBV16 combines with J gene TRBJ2-7; D is undetermined. This CDR3 has 13 amino acids. The V end was cut by 4 bases, the J end by 0 bases, with 7 bases between. Germline lookup yields CDR1 KGHSY and CDR2 FQNENV. This CDR3 reads CASSLGFSYEQYF. The CDR3 DNA follows: TGTGCCAGCAGCCTAGGATTCTCCTACGAGCAGTACTTC.

The V gene is TRBV27, the J gene TRBJ2-5; 11 bases align to TRBD1. Per the germline V gene, CDR1 is MNHEY and CDR2 is SMNVEV (reference sequence). V was clipped by 2 bases and J by 4 bases; unmatched bases: 6. This CDR3 is built from 16 residues. The CDR3 DNA sequence: TGTGCCAGCAGTTTAATGACCGGGACAGGGGGAGAGACCCAGTACTTC. This encodes CASSLMTGTGGETQYF.

This clone was seen just once. The rearrangement joins TRBV10-3 to TRBJ2-5; 16 bases line up with TRBD2. With 2 bases clipped from V and 5 bases from J, the junction kept 11 bases outside the gene matches. Germline CDR1 is ENHRY and CDR2 is SYGVKD. This CDR3 has 19 amino acids. CDR3 nucleotide sequence: TGTGCCATCAGTGAGCACGAGGCGGGACTAGCGGGAGGGCCGGAGACCCAGTACTTC. It yields the protein CAISEHEAGLAGGPETQYF.

The chain couples TRBV27 to TRBJ1-6; no reliable D call. Per the germline V gene, CDR1 is MNHEY and CDR2 is SMNVEV (reference sequence). The V end was cut by 6 bases, the J end by 0 bases, with 6 bases between. The CDR3 totals 14 residues. The CDR3: CASSPSSYNSPLHF. DNA of the CDR3: TGTGCCAGCAGCCCCAGCTCCTATAATTCACCCCTCCACTTT.

The V and J genes are TRBV7-9 and TRBJ1-4; D possibly corresponds to TRBD1 (6 bases). V dropped 5 bases and J dropped 5 bases, with 12 bases sitting between them. This CDR3 comprises 14 residues. Germline CDR1 and CDR2: SEHNR and FQNEAQ (reference sequence). The CDR3 region has the DNA TGTGCCAGCAGCGGCTCAGGGGTAAATGAAAAACTGTTTTTT. It translates to CASSGSGVNEKLFF.

This clone has just one count. The chain links TRBV7-6 to TRBJ2-7; D ambiguous. CDR1 SGHVS and CDR2 FNYEAQ come from the germline V gene. Trimming removed 5 bases from V and 2 bases from J, with 16 bases in between. The CDR3 loop spans 15 amino acids. DNA for the CDR3: TGTGCCAGCAGCACCGGGCCGGCTACTACCTACGAGCAGTACTTC. Its protein product is CASSTGPATTYEQYF.

The genes are TRBV7-9 and TRBJ2-1; 7 bases line up with TRBD2. CDR3 length equals 16 residues. J lost 8 bases, V lost 3 bases, and 13 bases had no gene match. CDR1 and CDR2 from the germline V gene are SEHNR and FQNEAQ (reference sequence). The CDR3 DNA sequence: TGTGCCAGCAGCTTCAGAGATAGCGGGCCGTCCGATGAGCAGTTCTTC. Protein sequence: CASSFRDSGPSDEQFF. Full variable domain (missing parts from reference TRBV7-9 and TRBJ2-1): DTGVSQNPRHKITKRGQNVTFRCDPISEHNRLYWYRQTLGQGPEFLTYFQNEAQLEKSRLLSDRFSAERPKGSFSTLEIQRTEQGDSAMYLCASSFRDSGPSDEQFFGPGTRLTVL.

The rearrangement links TRBV6-1 to TRBJ2-7; 8 bases are a match to TRBD2. Per the germline V gene, CDR1 is MNHNS and CDR2 is SASEGT. The CDR3 consists of 15 residues. The V segment lost 3 bases and the J segment 2 bases; nucleotides outside the gene matches: 6. CDR3 protein: CASSDSGGTAYEQYF. The CDR3 DNA follows: TGTGCCAGCAGTGATTCGGGGGGGACCGCCTACGAGCAGTACTTC.

The chain carries TRBV2 and TRBJ2-7; no firm D call. Germline V lookup: CDR1 SNHLY, CDR2 FYNNEI. V dropped 3 bases and J dropped 3 bases, with 6 bases sitting between them. The CDR3 totals 12 residues. Written as DNA, the CDR3 is TGTGCCAGCAGTGAGTCAGACTACGAGCAGTACTTC. This codes for CASSESDYEQYF. The variable domain in full, completed from reference TRBV2 and TRBJ2-7, reads EPEVTQTPSHQVTQMGQEVILRCVPISNHLYFYWYRQILGQKVEFLVSFYNNEISEKSEIFDDQFSVERPDGSNFTLKIRSTKLEDSAMYFCASSESDYEQYFGPGTRLTVT.

The CDR3 sequence is CASSSPYQPQHF. The CDR3 DNA is TGTGCCAGTAGTAGTCCTTATCAGCCCCAGCATTTT. The chain has TRBV19 and TRBJ1-5; D uncertain. This CDR3 region has 12 residues. Trimming took 4 bases from V and 5 from J, leaving 6 bases between them. Germline loops: CDR1 LNHDA, CDR2 SQIVND (reference sequence).

The chain has TRBV11-2 and TRBJ2-7; D is perhaps TRBD1 or TRBD2 (5 bases each). The V end was cut by 1 base, the J end by 6 bases, with 7 bases between. Germline V lookup: CDR1 SGHAT, CDR2 FQNNGV. CDR3 length equals 12 residues. For the CDR3, the DNA is TGTGCCAGCAGCTTAGGAGGGGTCGAGCAGTACTTC. Translation: CASSLGGVEQYF.

The V call is TRBV4-2, the J call TRBJ2-3; D possibly corresponds to TRBD1 (6 bases). Germline V gene data show CDR1 as LGHNA and CDR2 as YNFKEQ. The CDR3 totals 13 residues. The V gene lost 4 bases and the J gene lost 9 bases, with 14 bases spanning the gap. The CDR3 DNA sequence: TGTGCCAGCAGCCCCCCCGGTGGGGGCACGCAGTATTTT. Its translation is CASSPPGGGTQYF.

The chain employs TRBV6-5 and TRBJ1-1; the match to TRBD1 covers 8 bases. J gave up 7 bases and V 2 bases, and 12 bases lay outside the gene matches. Germline V lookup: CDR1 MNHEY, CDR2 SVGAGI. The CDR3 totals 16 residues. DNA of the CDR3: TGTGCCAGCAGTTACGGGACAGGAGAGTTGTGGAGTGAAGCTTTCTTT. Protein product: CASSYGTGELWSEAFF.

The genes are TRBV30 and TRBJ2-6; no clear D. The V gene lost 0 bases and the J gene lost 3 bases, with 12 bases spanning the gap. The CDR3 covers 16 residues. Germline CDR1 is GTSNPN and CDR2 is SVGIG (reference sequence). CDR3 nucleotides: TGTGCCTGGAGTGTTGGAAGGGTATATGGGGCCAACGTCCTGACTTTC. As protein: CAWSVGRVYGANVLTF. Based on the CDR3 plus reference TRBV30 and TRBJ2-6, the full variable domain is SQTIHQWPATLVQPVGSPLSLECTVEGTSNPNLYWYRQAAGRGLQLLFYSVGIGQISSEVPQNLSASRPQDRQFILSSKKLLLSDSGFYLCAWSVGRVYGANVLTFGAGSRLTVL.